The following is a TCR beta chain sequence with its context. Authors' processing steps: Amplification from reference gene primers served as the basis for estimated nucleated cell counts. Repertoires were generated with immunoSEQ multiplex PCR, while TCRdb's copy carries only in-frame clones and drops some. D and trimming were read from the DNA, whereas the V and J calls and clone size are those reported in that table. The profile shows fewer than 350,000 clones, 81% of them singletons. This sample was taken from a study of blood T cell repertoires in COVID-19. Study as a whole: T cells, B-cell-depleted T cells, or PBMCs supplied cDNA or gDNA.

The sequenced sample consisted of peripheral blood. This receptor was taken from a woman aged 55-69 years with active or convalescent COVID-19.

The CDR3 coding sequence is TGTGCCAGCAGCCAAGATACCAGGGACTGGTCCTACAATGAGCAGTTCTTC. This sequence encodes CASSQDTRDWSYNEQFF. This chain joins TRBV3-1 (or the pseudogene TRBV3-2) and TRBJ2-1, with D possibly being TRBD2 (6 bases). This CDR3 is 17 amino acids long. From germline, CDR1 is LGHDT and CDR2 YNNKEL (reference sequence). Trimming stripped 0 bases from V and 1 base from J, with 13 bases between.